This T cell receptor (beta chain) was recovered during a study of cytomegalovirus exposure and HLA in healthy donors. As for the study in general: Among approximately 400 genotyped donors, roughly 81% fell in the Caucasian-associated ancestry cluster. Findings and limits, study-wide: There was a cluster of highly shared sequence variants that was likely a sequencing artifact. Among TCR sequences, most were rare, though some public TCRs appeared in many donors. The authors later found most CMV-associated TCR beta chains appeared HLA-restricted.

This clone was counted only a few times. Its antigen is not identified. Germline values: CDR1 SGHKS, CDR2 YYEKEE (reference sequence). V dropped 4 bases and J dropped 10 bases, with 17 bases sitting between them. The CDR3 has 13 residues. Primers: 60 Vbeta forward and 13 Jbeta reverse. Libraries were prepared by immunoSEQ multiplex PCR; TCRdb keeps only in-frame clonotypes and omits some of them. This sample has 75,000 to 90,000 clones, with around 73% found just once. The sample taken for sequencing was PBMCs. This rearrangement joins TRBV5-5 to TRBJ1-1; D remains ambiguous. The TCR originated in a middle-aged woman in good health and CMV-seropositive. The CDR3 DNA is TGTGCCAGCAGCCTGAGTTACATGGGAGTAGCTTTCTTT. Translation: CASSLSYMGVAFF.